The rows below give T cell receptor beta chains drawn from one sample of a study of shared T cell receptors in the human thymus. Measured with immunoSEQ multiplex PCR; TCRdb has only the in-frame clones, and not every one. The sample records over 60,000 clones, about 96% being singletons. Sequencing input: thymocytes. These receptor sequences come from a human donor. Both conserved end residues are trimmed from each CDR3.

j_call v_call cdr3_aa
TRBJ2-7 TRBV5-1 ASSLLGQATTYEQY
TRBJ2-1 TRBV2 ASSECGQVQVYEQF
TRBJ1-1 TRBV19 ASSIDTEAF
TRBJ1-6 TRBV16 ASSQRTPSYNSPLH
TRBJ1-1 TRBV4-3 ASSQSPQGGGDEAF
TRBJ2-7 TRBV5-1 ASSGGLYTYEQY
TRBJ2-7 TRBV5-5 ASSFQYEQY
TRBJ1-3 TRBV5-1 ASSPYLLAGGTGNTIY
TRBJ2-6 TRBV2 ASSGRASGANVLT
TRBJ2-7 TRBV28 ASRPDKPPIYEQY
TRBJ2-7 TRBV11-2 ASSPLHPGASYEQY
TRBJ2-3 TRBV4-1 ASSPRGGPMGTDTQY
TRBJ1-4 TRBV10-3 AISDTGGLTNEKLF
TRBJ1-2 TRBV9 ASSVPGFHGYT
TRBJ1-2 TRBV4-2 ASSQGWTGEGGYT
TRBJ1-2 TRBV6-5 ASSYSPGAPYGYT
TRBJ1-2 TRBV11-2 ASSLVLGDYGYT
TRBJ2-3 TRBV7-9 ASSLVRNTSTDTQY
TRBJ1-2 TRBV4-2 ASSQEPLSRESYGYT
TRBJ1-5 TRBV6-4 ASSGDDLYSNQPQH
TRBJ1-6 TRBV6-5 ASSSGQGLYNSPLH
TRBJ2-7 TRBV19 ASSNRERYEQY
TRBJ1-2 TRBV10-3 AAPGGYGYT
TRBJ2-2 TRBV5-1 ASSCILAEDSNTGELF
TRBJ1-6 TRBV9 ASSVKGDGGYGSPLH
TRBJ1-1 TRBV15 ATSRDAVARATEAF
TRBJ1-4 TRBV15 ATSRTGTGVEKLF
TRBJ2-1 TRBV18 ASSRLAGNEQF
TRBJ2-1 TRBV7-2 ASSKYVLAGVNEQF
TRBJ1-2 TRBV5-6 ASSNLGPYLGTTGYT
TRBJ2-1 TRBV7-6 ASSPPGQPYNEQF
TRBJ2-7 TRBV29-1 SVEKGLAGYYEQY
TRBJ1-1 TRBV11-3 ASSLAWNTEAF
TRBJ1-6 TRBV2 ASNPGVPSPLH
TRBJ2-1 TRBV28 ASSPKRGGFYEQF
- TRBV5-6 ASSRWTGKRYEQY
TRBJ1-1 TRBV18 ASLRDRGKSEAF
TRBJ1-2 TRBV25-1 ASSGDGEYGYT
TRBJ2-1 TRBV4-3 ASSQAIPIQGAVDEQF
TRBJ1-5 TRBV4-1 ASSQDYYNYSNQPQH
TRBJ2-3 TRBV7-3 ASSLYVSGGAYDTQY
TRBJ1-1 TRBV4-1 ASSHPRTYEAF
TRBJ1-2 TRBV28 ASTHDLIALINYGYT
TRBJ1-2 TRBV5-4 ASSPPWTGNYGYT
TRBJ2-1 TRBV11-2 ASSPGWTRTYNEQF
TRBJ2-5 TRBV19 ASSIIFSQVGETQY